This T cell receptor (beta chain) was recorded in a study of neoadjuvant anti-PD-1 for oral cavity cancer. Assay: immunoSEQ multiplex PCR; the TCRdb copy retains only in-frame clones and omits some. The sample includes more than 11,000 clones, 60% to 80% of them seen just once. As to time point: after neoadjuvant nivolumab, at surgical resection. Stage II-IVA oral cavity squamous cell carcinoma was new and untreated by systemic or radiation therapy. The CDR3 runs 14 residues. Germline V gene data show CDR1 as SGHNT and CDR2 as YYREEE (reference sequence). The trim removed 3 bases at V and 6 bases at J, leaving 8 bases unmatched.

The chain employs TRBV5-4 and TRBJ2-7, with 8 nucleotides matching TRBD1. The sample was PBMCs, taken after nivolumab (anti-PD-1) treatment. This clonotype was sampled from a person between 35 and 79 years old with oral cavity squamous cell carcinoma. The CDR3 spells CASSWRTGTGEQYF. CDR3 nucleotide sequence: TGTGCCAGCAGCTGGCGGACAGGGACAGGCGAGCAGTACTTC.